What follows are 10 T cell receptor beta chains derived from one specimen sequenced in a study of molecular identifiers for immune sequencing clone quantification. Using its own MiXCR run on the PCR reads, TCRdb lists one record per CDR3 protein. The sample holds about half a million distinct CDR3 sequences, over 20% seen once. The material sequenced was naive CD8+ T cells from blood, with Jurkat cell RNA spiked in. Subset denoted: FACS-sorted CD8+CD4-CCR7+CD45RA+ naive T cells. These receptors were taken from a human donor in good health. Some libraries in this study had Jurkat cell RNA spiked in.

V and J are TRBV6-2 or TRBV6-3 and TRBJ1-2; D is ambiguous. Germline CDR1 MNHEY, CDR2 SVGEGT. Trimming took off 2 bases at V and 1 base at J, with 8 bases between the two ends. The CDR3 spans 14 residues. The CDR3: CASSYVSNNYGYTF. DNA for the CDR3: TGTGCCAGCAGTTACGTGTCAAATAACTATGGCTACACCTTC.

This clonotype has just one count. The chain recombines TRBV19 with TRBJ1-1; D is uncertain. V lost 1 base and J 4 bases, leaving 13 bases between the germline ends. Germline CDR1 is LNHDA and CDR2 is SQIVND (reference sequence). The CDR3 extends over 15 amino acids. The CDR3 reads CASSIGSRPLTEAFF. The CDR3 nucleotides read TGTGCCAGTAGTATAGGATCAAGACCCCTCACTGAAGCTTTCTTT.

This clonotype showed up many times. The gene calls are TRBV7-9 and TRBJ2-3; TRBD2 aligns across 13 bases. The CDR3 has 15 amino acids. Trimming took 7 bases from V and 2 from J; bases not matched to a gene: 3. Germline values: CDR1 SEHNR, CDR2 FQNEAQ (reference sequence). DNA of the CDR3: TGTGCCAGCATCGGACTAGCGGGAGTCACAGATACGCAGTATTTT. Protein: CASIGLAGVTDTQYF. Full variable domain (remainder filled in from reference TRBV7-9 and TRBJ2-3): DTGVSQNPRHKITKRGQNVTFRCDPISEHNRLYWYRQTLGQGPEFLTYFQNEAQLEKSRLLSDRFSAERPKGSFSTLEIQRTEQGDSAMYLCASIGLAGVTDTQYFGPGTRLTVL.

On this clonotype: This sequence may be a read error, since a much larger clone differs from it by one base. The CDR3 loop is CASSFRGAEQFF. In DNA, the CDR3 is TGTGCCAGCAGTTTCCGAGGGGCTGAGCAGTTCTTC. The V call is TRBV27, the J call TRBJ2-1, with D possibly being TRBD1 or TRBD2 (5 bases each). The CDR3 runs to 12 residues. Deletions cut 3 bases from V and 9 bases from J, with 9 bases between. Germline-derived CDR1 and CDR2 are MNHEY and SMNVEV (reference sequence).

On this clonotype itself: This sequence may be a read error, since a much larger clone differs from it by one base. The genes are TRBV7-9 and TRBJ2-7, with 9 bases aligning to TRBD1. V shed 4 bases, J shed 4 bases, and the junction held 11 bases outside the gene matches. The CDR3 is 16 residues long. The germline gives CDR1 SEHNR, CDR2 FQNEAQ (reference sequence). The DNA of the CDR3 is TGTGCCAGCAGCTACGCCTGGACAGGGGACTGGTACGAGCAGTACTTC. Translated: CASSYAWTGDWYEQYF.

This clonotype came up once. The chain couples TRBV6-2 or TRBV6-3 to TRBJ2-3, with 7 bases fitting TRBD2. The V segment lost 3 bases and the J segment 0 bases; nucleotides outside the gene matches: 6. The CDR3 extends over 16 amino acids. The germline V gene has CDR1 MNHEY and CDR2 SVGEGT. The CDR3 nucleotides are TGTGCCAGCAGTTATTACGCTAGCGGAAGCACAGATACGCAGTATTTT. The encoded protein is CASSYYASGSTDTQYF.

Worth noting for this clonotype: The germline gene is not matched at one end of the junction; a read error may be the cause. The chain couples TRBV9 to TRBJ2-7; TRBD2 matches at 15 bases. Germline V lookup: CDR1 SGDLS, CDR2 YYNGEE. The CDR3 loop spans 16 amino acids. The chain's CDR3 is CASGVEGLAGGSEQYF. The CDR3 bases are TGTGCCAGCGGCGTAGAGGGACTAGCGGGAGGTAGCGAGCAGTACTTC.

This clonotype showed up just a few times. The V and J genes are TRBV12-3 or TRBV12-4 and TRBJ2-5; perhaps TRBD2 as D (5 bases). This CDR3 comprises 14 residues. V dropped 6 bases and J dropped 5 bases, with 16 bases sitting between them. As DNA, the CDR3 is TGTGCCAGCAGGAAAACTAGTTTGCAGGAGACCCAGTACTTC. Encoded protein: CASRKTSLQETQYF.

This clonotype was recorded at least ten times. The chain employs TRBV4-2 and TRBJ2-3, with 9 bases identical to TRBD2. Unmatched junction bases numbered 7, after V lost 0 bases and J lost 6 bases. CDR1 is LGHNA, CDR2 YNFKEQ, per germline. This CDR3 is built from 16 residues. The chain's CDR3 is CASSQDMSGGFDTQYF. Written as DNA, the CDR3 is TGTGCCAGCAGCCAAGATATGAGCGGGGGGTTCGATACGCAGTATTTT.

This clonotype was seen a few times. This rearrangement joins TRBV3-1 to TRBJ1-1; the D is unclear. The CDR3 contains 17 residues. Trimming removed 0 bases from V and 3 bases from J, with 17 bases in between. Germline assignment: CDR1 LGHDT and CDR2 YNNKEL (reference sequence). In nucleotides, the CDR3 is TGTGCCAGCAGCCAAGATGGAGGATTCACGTTGGACACTGAAGCTTTCTTT. Its translation is CASSQDGGFTLDTEAFF.